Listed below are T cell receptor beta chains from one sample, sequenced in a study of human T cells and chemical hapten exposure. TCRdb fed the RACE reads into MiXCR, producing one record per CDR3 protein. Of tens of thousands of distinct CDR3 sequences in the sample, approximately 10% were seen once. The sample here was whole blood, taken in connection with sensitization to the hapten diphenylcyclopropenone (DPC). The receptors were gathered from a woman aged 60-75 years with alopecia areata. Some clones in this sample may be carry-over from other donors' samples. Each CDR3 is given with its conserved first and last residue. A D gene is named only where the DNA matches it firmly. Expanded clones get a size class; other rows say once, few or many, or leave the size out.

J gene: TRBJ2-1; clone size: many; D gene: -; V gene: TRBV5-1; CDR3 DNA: TGCGCCAGCAGCTTGGCTGGGGATGAGCAGTTCTTC; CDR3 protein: CASSLAGDEQFF
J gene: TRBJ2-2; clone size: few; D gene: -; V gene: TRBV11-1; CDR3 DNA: TGTGCCAGCAGCTCCCCGAACACCGGGGAGCTGTTTTTT; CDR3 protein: CASSSPNTGELFF
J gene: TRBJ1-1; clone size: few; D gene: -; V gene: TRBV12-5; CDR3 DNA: TGTGCTAGTGGTTTATTAGGGGAAGCTTTCTTT; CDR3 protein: CASGLLGEAFF
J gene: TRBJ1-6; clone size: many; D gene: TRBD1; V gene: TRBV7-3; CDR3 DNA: TGTGCCAGCAGGGGGACAGGGGTTCCTTCACCCCTCCACTTT; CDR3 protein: CASRGTGVPSPLHF
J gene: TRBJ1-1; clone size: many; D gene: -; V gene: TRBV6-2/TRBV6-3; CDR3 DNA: TGTGCCAGCAGTTATCAACAAGCCACTGAAGCTTTCTTT; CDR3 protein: CASSYQQATEAFF
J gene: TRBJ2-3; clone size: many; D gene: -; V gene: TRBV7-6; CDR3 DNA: TGTGCCAGCAGCCAATCTAGCCCGGATACGCAGTATTTT; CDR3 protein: CASSQSSPDTQYF
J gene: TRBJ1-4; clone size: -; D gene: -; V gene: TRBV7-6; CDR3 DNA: TGTGCCAGCAGCCGATTCCGAGGAGACGGAGGTGAAAAACTGTTTTTT; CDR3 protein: CASSRFRGDGGEKLFF
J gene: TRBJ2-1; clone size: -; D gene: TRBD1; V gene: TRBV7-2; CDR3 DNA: TGTGCCAGCAGCTTCGACAGGGGGTTCTACAATGAGCAGTTCTTC; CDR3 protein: CASSFDRGFYNEQFF
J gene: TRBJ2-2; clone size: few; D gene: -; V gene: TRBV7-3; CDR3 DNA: TGTGCCAGCAGCTCCAGTGGGGAAGGCAGAACACCTTACAACACCGGGGAGCTGTTTTTT; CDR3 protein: CASSSSGEGRTPYNTGELFF
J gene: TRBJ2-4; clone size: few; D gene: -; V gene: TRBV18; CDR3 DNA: TGTGCCAGCTCACCACTGGGGGCCAAAAACATTCAGTACTTC; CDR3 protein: CASSPLGAKNIQYF
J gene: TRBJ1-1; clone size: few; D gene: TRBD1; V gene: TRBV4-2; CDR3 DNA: TGTGCCAGCAGCCAAGGGGACAGGACCTTGAACACTGAAGCTTTCTTT; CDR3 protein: CASSQGDRTLNTEAFF
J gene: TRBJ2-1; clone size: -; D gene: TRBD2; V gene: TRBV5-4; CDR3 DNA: TGTGCCAGCAGCTTCTATGGGACTAGCGGTTACAATGAGCAGTTCTTC; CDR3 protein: CASSFYGTSGYNEQFF
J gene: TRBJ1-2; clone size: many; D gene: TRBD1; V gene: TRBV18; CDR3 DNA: TGTGCCAGCTCACCCACGTTCCCTGGGACAGGATATGGCTACACCTTC; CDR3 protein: CASSPTFPGTGYGYTF
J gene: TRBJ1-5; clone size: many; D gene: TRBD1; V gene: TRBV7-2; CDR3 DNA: TGTGCCAGCAGCCCATACAGACAGGGAGGAGGCAATCAGCCCCAGCATTTT; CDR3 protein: CASSPYRQGGGNQPQHF
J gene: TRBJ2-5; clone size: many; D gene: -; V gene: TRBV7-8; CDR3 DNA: TGTGCCAGCAGCCCTGGTCGGCTTAAAGAGACCCAGTACTTC; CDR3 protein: CASSPGRLKETQYF
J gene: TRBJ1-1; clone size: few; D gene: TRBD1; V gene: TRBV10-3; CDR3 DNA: TGTGCCATCAGGACAGGGGGCCTAGCGGGGGCTTTCTTT; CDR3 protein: CAIRTGGLAGAFF
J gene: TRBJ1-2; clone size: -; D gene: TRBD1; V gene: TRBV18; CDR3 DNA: TGTGCCAGCTCACCGGCCTCCCGGGACAGGATCTATGGCTACACCTTC; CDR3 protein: CASSPASRDRIYGYTF
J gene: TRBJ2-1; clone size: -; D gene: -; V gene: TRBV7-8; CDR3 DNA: TGTGCCAGCAGCTTAGCTTTACCCAGAACAAAATTCTACAATGAGCAGTTCTTC; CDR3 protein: CASSLALPRTKFYNEQFF
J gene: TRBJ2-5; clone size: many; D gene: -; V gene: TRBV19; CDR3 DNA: TGTGCCAGTAACCCACAGGGTGGCGAGACCCAGTACTTC; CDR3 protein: CASNPQGGETQYF
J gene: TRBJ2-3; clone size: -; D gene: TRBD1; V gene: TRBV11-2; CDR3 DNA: TGTGCCAGCAGCTTAGTAATACAGGGGGCATTTTCAGATACGCAGTATTTT; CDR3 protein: CASSLVIQGAFSDTQYF
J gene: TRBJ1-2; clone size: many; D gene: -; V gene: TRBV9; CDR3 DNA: TGTGCCAGCTCCGGAACCGGAGGTAACTATGGCTACACCTTC; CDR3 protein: CASSGTGGNYGYTF
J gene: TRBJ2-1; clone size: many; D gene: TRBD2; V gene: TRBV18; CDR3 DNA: TGTGCCAGCTCACCTGGCGGGGGGGGAGCCTACAATGAGCAGTTCTTC; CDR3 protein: CASSPGGGGAYNEQFF
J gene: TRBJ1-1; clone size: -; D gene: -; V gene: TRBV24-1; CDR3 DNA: TGTGCCACCACCAACAGAGAGAACACTGAAGCTTTCTTT; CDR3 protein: CATTNRENTEAFF
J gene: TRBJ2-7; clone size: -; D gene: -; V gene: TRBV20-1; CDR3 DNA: TGCAGTGCTAGCAGGCAGTCCTACGAGCAGTACTTC; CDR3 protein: CSASRQSYEQYF
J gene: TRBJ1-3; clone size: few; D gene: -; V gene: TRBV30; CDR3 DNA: TGTGCCTGGAGTCGGACGGTCTCTGGAAACACCATATATTTT; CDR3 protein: CAWSRTVSGNTIYF
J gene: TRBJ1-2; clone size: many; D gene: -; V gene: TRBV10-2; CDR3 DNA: TGCGCCAGCAGTGAGTCGCCTTCAGGGTTGTACTATGGCTACACCTTC; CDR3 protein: CASSESPSGLYYGYTF
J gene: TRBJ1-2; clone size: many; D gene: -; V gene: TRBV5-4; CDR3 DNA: TGTGCCAGCAGCTTAGGGCGGGGGATTCCAGCGGGCTACACCTTC; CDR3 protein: CASSLGRGIPAGYTF
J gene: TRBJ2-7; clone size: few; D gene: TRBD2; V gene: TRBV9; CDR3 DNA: TGTGCCAGCAGCGTGGGGACTATTTCCTACGAGCAGTACTTC; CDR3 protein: CASSVGTISYEQYF
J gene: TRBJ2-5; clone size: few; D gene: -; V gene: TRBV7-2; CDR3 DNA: TGTGCCAGCAGCTTAGCGCTCGGCGGCCAAGAGCCCCAGTACTTC; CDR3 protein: CASSLALGGQEPQYF
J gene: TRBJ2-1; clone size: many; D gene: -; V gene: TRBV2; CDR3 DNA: TGTGCCAGCAGCGCAGCGAGCTCCTACAATGAGCAGTTCTTC; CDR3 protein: CASSAASSYNEQFF
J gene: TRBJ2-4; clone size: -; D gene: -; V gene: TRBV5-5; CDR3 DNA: TGTGCCAGCAGCCCCACGGGGGTCCAGGGACAGACCTCCATATTACTAGCCAAAAACATTCAGTACTTC; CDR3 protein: CASSPTGVQGQTSILLAKNIQYF
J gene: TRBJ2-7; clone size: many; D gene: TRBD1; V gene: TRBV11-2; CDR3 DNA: TGTGCCAGCAGCCGTCAACAGGGGGCCTACGAGCAGTACTTC; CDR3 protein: CASSRQQGAYEQYF
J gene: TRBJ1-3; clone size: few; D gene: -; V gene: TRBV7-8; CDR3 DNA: TGTGCCAGCAGTCGCATGTCCAGGGCCGCAGGAAACACCATATATTTT; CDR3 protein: CASSRMSRAAGNTIYF
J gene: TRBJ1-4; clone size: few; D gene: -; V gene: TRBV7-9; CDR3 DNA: TGTGCCAGCAGCTTAGATCTCGCTGCTGGAAAACTGTTTTTT; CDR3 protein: CASSLDLAAGKLFF
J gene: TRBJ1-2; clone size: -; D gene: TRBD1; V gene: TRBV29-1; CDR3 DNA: TGCAGCGTCGGGACAGGGGTCTATGGCTACACCTTC; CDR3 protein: CSVGTGVYGYTF
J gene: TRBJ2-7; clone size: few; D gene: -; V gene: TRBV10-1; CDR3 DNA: TGCGCCAGCAGTGAAAGGACAGATCTCCCCTACGAGCAGTACTTC; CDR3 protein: CASSERTDLPYEQYF
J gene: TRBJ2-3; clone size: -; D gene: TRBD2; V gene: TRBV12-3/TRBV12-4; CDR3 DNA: TGTGCCAGCAGTGTAGCGGGACTACGCACAGATACGCAGTATTTT; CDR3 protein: CASSVAGLRTDTQYF
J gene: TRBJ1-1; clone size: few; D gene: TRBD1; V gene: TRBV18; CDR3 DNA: TGTGCCAGCTCAAAAGGACAGGGCATGAACACTGAAGCTTTCTTT; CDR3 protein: CASSKGQGMNTEAFF
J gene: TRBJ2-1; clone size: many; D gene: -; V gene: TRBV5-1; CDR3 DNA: TGCGCCAGCAGCTTGACCCGGACTGGAGGTGAGCAGTTCTTC; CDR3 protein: CASSLTRTGGEQFF
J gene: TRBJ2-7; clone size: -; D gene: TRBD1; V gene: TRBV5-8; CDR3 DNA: TGTGCCAGCAGCCCGGGACAGGGATTCGAGCAGTACTTC; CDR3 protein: CASSPGQGFEQYF
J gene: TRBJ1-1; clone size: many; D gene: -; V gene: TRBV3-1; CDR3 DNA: TGTGCCAGCAGCCAAGGGGCAGGAGTTTTGAACACTGAAGCTTTCTTT; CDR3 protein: CASSQGAGVLNTEAFF
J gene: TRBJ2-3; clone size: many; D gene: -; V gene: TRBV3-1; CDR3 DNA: TGTGCCAGCAGCCAAGGGCGGGGAGATACGCAGTATTTT; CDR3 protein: CASSQGRGDTQYF
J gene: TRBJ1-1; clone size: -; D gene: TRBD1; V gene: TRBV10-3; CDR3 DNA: TGTGCCACCCGGGGGGCAGGGGGACGCACTGAAGCTTTCTTT; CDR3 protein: CATRGAGGRTEAFF
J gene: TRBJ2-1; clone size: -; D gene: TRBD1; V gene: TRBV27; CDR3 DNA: TGTGCCAGCAGTTTCACAGGGGCCGAGCAGTTCTTC; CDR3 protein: CASSFTGAEQFF
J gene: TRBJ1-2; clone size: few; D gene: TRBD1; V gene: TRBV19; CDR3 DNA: TGTGCCAGTAGGGAAACAGGGGGCGCTTATGGCTACACCTTC; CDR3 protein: CASRETGGAYGYTF
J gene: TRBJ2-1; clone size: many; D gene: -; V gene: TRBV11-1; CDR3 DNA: TGTGCCAGCAGTCTTAGTATCCTAGACCCATACAATGAGCAGTTCTTC; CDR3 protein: CASSLSILDPYNEQFF
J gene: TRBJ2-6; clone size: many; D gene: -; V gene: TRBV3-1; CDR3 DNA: TGTGCCAGCAGCCAAGATCGCTCCCAGGGTTACTCTGGGGCCAACGTCCTGACTTTC; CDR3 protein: CASSQDRSQGYSGANVLTF
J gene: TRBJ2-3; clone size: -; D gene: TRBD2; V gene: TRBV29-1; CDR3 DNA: TGCAGCCCGGGACTAGCGGGGGTGGATACGCAGTATTTT; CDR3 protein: CSPGLAGVDTQYF
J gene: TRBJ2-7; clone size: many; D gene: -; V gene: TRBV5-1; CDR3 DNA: TGCGCCAGCAGAAGACTCCCGGGGCCGTCCGAGCAGTACTTC; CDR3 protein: CASRRLPGPSEQYF
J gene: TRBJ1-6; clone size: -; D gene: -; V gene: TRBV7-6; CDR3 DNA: TGTGCCAGCAGCTTAAATGAGGAGAATTCACCCCTCCACTTT; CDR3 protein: CASSLNEENSPLHF
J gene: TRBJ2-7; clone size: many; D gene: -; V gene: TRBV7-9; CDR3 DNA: TGTGCCAGCAGCCCGTGGATACGCTCCTACGAGCAGTACTTC; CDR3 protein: CASSPWIRSYEQYF
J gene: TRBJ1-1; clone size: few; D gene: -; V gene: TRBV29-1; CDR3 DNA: TGCAGCGTAACAATGAACACTGAAGCTTTCTTT; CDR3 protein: CSVTMNTEAFF